The 19 T cell receptor beta chains given below trace back to one sample, sequenced in a study of blood T cell repertoires in COVID-19. Repertoires were generated with immunoSEQ multiplex PCR, while TCRdb's copy carries only in-frame clones and drops some. The sample has 150,000 to 200,000 clones, about 80% seen once. Sequencing input: PBMCs or T cells enriched from blood (not recorded which). The origin of the receptors is a woman between 65 and 79 years old in a cohort exposed to, infected with or recovered from COVID-19 (not recorded which).

This chain joins TRBV28 and TRBJ2-7, with 9 bases matching TRBD1. Trimming cost V 8 bases and J 2 bases; bases outside gene matches: 7. Germline V gene data show CDR1 as MDHEN and CDR2 as SYDVKM. There are 14 residues in the CDR3. The CDR3 DNA reads as TGTGCCAGCCATACCCGGGACAGGGCCTACGAGCAGTACTTC. Protein product: CASHTRDRAYEQYF.

This rearrangement joins TRBV5-1 to TRBJ2-3, with D possibly matching TRBD2 (6 bases). This CDR3 has 14 residues. V lost 3 bases and J lost 0, with 8 bases in between. Looked up from germline, CDR1 is SGHRS and CDR2 is YFSETQ. The DNA of the CDR3 is TGCGCCAGCAGCTCGGGGACTAGCACAGATACGCAGTATTTT. Amino acids: CASSSGTSTDTQYF.

The chain combines TRBV3-1 (or the pseudogene TRBV3-2) with TRBJ2-2; 13 nucleotides line up with TRBD2. There are 17 residues in the CDR3. Germline V lookup: CDR1 LGHDT, CDR2 YNNKEL (reference sequence). The trim removed 4 bases at V and 6 bases at J, leaving 8 bases unmatched. This CDR3 reads CASSRTSGSRLPGELFF. As DNA, the CDR3 is TGTGCCAGCAGCCGGACTAGCGGGAGTAGGTTACCCGGGGAGCTGTTTTTT.

The chain has TRBV5-8 and TRBJ1-6, with a tentative D call TRBD1 (5 bases). CDR1 is SGHTS and CDR2 is YDEGEE in the germline V gene. The CDR3 runs to 17 residues. Trimming stripped 0 bases from V and 0 bases from J, with 10 bases between. CDR3 sequence: CASSLDGTSSYNSPLHF. CDR3 in DNA: TGTGCCAGCAGCTTGGATGGGACTAGCTCCTATAATTCACCCCTCCACTTT.

V gene TRBV7-2 combines with J gene TRBJ2-7; 8 nucleotides match TRBD2. Germline V gene lookup returns CDR1 SGHTA and CDR2 FQGNSA. J gave up 3 bases and V 1 base, and 11 bases lay outside the gene matches. The CDR3 covers 17 residues. The CDR3 loop reads CASSLGLAGPLGYEQYF. CDR3 in DNA: TGTGCCAGCAGCTTAGGCCTAGCGGGTCCGTTGGGCTACGAGCAGTACTTC.

The chain recombines TRBV10-2 with TRBJ2-1, with D tentatively TRBD1 (6 bases). The V and J ends lost 5 bases and 7 bases respectively, with 6 bases between them. The CDR3 contains 11 residues. CDR1 is WSHSY and CDR2 is SAAADI in the germline V gene. The CDR3 protein is CASSQGNEQFF. The CDR3 DNA reads TGCGCCAGCAGTCAGGGGAATGAGCAGTTCTTC.

As regards this clone: Other DNA sequences in this specimen translate into the identical CDR3. V gene TRBV28 combines with J gene TRBJ2-7, with TRBD2 as a possible D gene (5 bases). Trimming stripped 2 bases from V and 3 bases from J, with 8 bases between. Germline V lookup: CDR1 MDHEN, CDR2 SYDVKM. The CDR3 extends over 13 amino acids. Written as DNA, the CDR3 is TGTGCCAGCAGTTTACTCGCGGGCTACGAGCAGTACTTC. Its protein is CASSLLAGYEQYF.

The gene calls are TRBV18 and TRBJ2-7; unclear D gene. The CDR3 consists of 14 residues. Germline-derived CDR1 and CDR2 are KGHSH and LQKENI. V was shortened by 0 bases and J by 3 bases, with 9 bases between the two germline ends. This chain's CDR3 is CASSPPVQNYEQYF. CDR3 DNA sequence: TGTGCCAGCTCACCACCGGTACAAAACTACGAGCAGTACTTC.

The gene calls are TRBV5-1 and TRBJ2-3, with a tentative D call TRBD2 (6 bases). The CDR3 contains 14 residues. V gave up 5 bases and J gave up 3 bases, with 13 bases separating them. Germline V CDR1 and CDR2: SGHRS, YFSETQ. The CDR3 loop is CASRGQAGTDTQYF. CDR3 nucleotides: TGCGCCAGCAGAGGCCAGGCGGGAACAGATACGCAGTATTTT.

This chain connects TRBV28 to TRBJ1-5; 9 bases are shared with TRBD1. Trimming took 6 bases from V and 4 from J; bases not matched to a gene: 4. CDR1 and CDR2 (germline): MDHEN, SYDVKM. The CDR3 extends over 14 amino acids. As DNA, the CDR3 is TGTGCCAGCAGCGGACAGGGGACTAATCAGCCCCAGCATTTT. Translating it yields CASSGQGTNQPQHF.

V and J are TRBV24-1 and TRBJ2-5, with D perhaps TRBD2 (5 bases). V was clipped by 8 bases and J by 0 bases, with 18 bases between them. This CDR3 has 16 residues. Germline assignment: CDR1 KGHDR and CDR2 SFDVKD. CDR3 protein: CATMGIGREDQETQYF. In DNA, the CDR3 is TGTGCCACCATGGGCATTGGACGGGAAGACCAAGAGACCCAGTACTTC.

The chain carries TRBV18 and TRBJ2-5; D might be TRBD1 (5 bases). The germline CDR1 and CDR2 sequences are KGHSH and LQKENI. The CDR3 has 14 amino acids. Trimming cost V 2 bases and J 3 bases, with 10 bases left between them. CDR3 bases: TGTGCCAGCTCACCAGGGGTAGGGGAAGAGACCCAGTACTTC. Its protein product is CASSPGVGEETQYF.

J is TRBJ2-7 and V is TRBV6-5, with 14 bases fitting TRBD2. CDR3 length equals 15 residues. V was clipped by 6 bases and J by 6 bases; unmatched bases: 7. CDR1 and CDR2 (germline): MNHEY, SVGAGI. The CDR3 DNA reads TGTGCCAGCAGAACGGGACTAGCGGGAGTTTCCGAGCAGTACTTC. Translating gives CASRTGLAGVSEQYF.

The chain recombines TRBV19 with TRBJ1-5, with 8 positions matching TRBD1. V lost 4 bases to trimming and J lost 5 bases; unmatched junction nucleotides: 4. The CDR3 runs to 14 residues. Germline V gene lookup returns CDR1 LNHDA and CDR2 SQIVND (reference sequence). The CDR3: CASSRGQGDQPQHF. DNA of the CDR3: TGTGCCAGTAGTAGAGGACAGGGCGATCAGCCCCAGCATTTT.

This clone was seen once. The chain joins TRBV9 to TRBJ2-6, with D maybe TRBD1 (5 bases). Germline assignment: CDR1 SGDLS and CDR2 YYNGEE. CDR3 length equals 14 residues. Trimming removed 5 bases at V and 4 bases at J, with 10 bases between. CDR3 region: CASSTGLGANVLTF. CDR3 DNA: TGTGCCAGCAGTACAGGTCTAGGGGCCAACGTCCTGACTTTC.

The chain carries TRBV11-2 and TRBJ2-1; 13 positions match TRBD2. Germline CDR1 is SGHAT and CDR2 is FQNNGV. The V and J ends lost 3 bases and 4 bases, in that order; junction bases with no gene match: 3. The length of the CDR3 is 16 residues. CDR3 sequence: CASSFRLAGGYNEQFF. The CDR3 region has the DNA TGTGCCAGCAGCTTCAGACTAGCGGGAGGTTACAATGAGCAGTTCTTC.

The chain is built from TRBV27 and TRBJ1-5, with D tentatively TRBD1 (6 bases). This CDR3 is 15 amino acids long. The V gene lost 1 base and the J gene lost 6 bases, with 13 bases spanning the gap. Germline loops: CDR1 MNHEY, CDR2 SMNVEV (reference sequence). The CDR3 coding sequence is TGTGCCAGCAGTTTATTGCCTAGGGGGAGTCAGCCCCAGCATTTT. Its protein is CASSLLPRGSQPQHF.

This clone was found once. The chain joins TRBV6-1 to TRBJ1-6, with D maybe TRBD1 (5 bases). Trimming pared 4 bases from V and 2 bases from J, leaving 18 bases between. Per the germline V gene, CDR1 is MNHNS and CDR2 is SASEGT. The CDR3 runs 18 residues. This chain's CDR3 is CASSGDLTPGAYNSPLHF. For the CDR3, the DNA is TGTGCCAGCAGTGGAGACTTGACCCCGGGGGCCTATAATTCACCCCTCCACTTT.

CDR3: CASGRGEPQHF. DNA for the CDR3: TGTGCCAGCGGGCGGGGTGAGCCCCAGCATTTT. The chain employs TRBV28 and TRBJ1-5; no reliable D call. Germline V gene sequence: CDR1 MDHEN, CDR2 SYDVKM. The CDR3 is 11 residues long. Trimming stripped 8 bases from V and 8 bases from J, with 10 bases between. Drawing the rest from reference TRBV28 and TRBJ1-5, the complete variable domain is DVKVTQSSRYLVKRTGEKVFLECVQDMDHENMFWYRQDPGLGLRLIYFSYDVKMKEKGDIPEGYSVSREKKERFSLILESASTNQTSMYLCASGRGEPQHFGDGTRLSIL.